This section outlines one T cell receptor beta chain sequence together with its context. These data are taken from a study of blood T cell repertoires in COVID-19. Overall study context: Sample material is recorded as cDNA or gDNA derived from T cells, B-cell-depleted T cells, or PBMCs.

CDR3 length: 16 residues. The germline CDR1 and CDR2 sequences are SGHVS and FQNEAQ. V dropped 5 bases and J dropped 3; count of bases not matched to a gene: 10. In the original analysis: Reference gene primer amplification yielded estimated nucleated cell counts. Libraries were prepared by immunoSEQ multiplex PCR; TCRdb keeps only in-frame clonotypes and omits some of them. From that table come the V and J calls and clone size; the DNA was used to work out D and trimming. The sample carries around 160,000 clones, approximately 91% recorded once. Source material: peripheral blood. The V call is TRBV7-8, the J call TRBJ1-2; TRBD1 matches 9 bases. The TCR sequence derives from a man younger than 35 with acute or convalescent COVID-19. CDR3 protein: CASSTQGAGGDYGYTF. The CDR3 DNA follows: TGTGCCAGCAGCACACAGGGGGCGGGGGGCGACTATGGCTACACCTTC.